This entry concerns a single T cell receptor (beta chain). Its antigen is not known. The sample is drawn from a study of neoadjuvant nivolumab and ipilimumab in lung cancer. General observations from the study: Only two of four nivolumab-treated tumors gained richness and clonality by surgery. Resected tumors had greater TCR richness and clonality than uninvolved lung. A small number of samples were TCR sequenced. Only a single major-pathologic-response sample was available for clonality analysis.

Germline V gene sequence: CDR1 SGHRS, CDR2 YFSETQ. V lost 2 bases, J lost 6 bases, and 14 bases lay in between. The CDR3 loop spans 15 amino acids. Libraries were prepared by immunoSEQ multiplex PCR; TCRdb keeps only in-frame clonotypes and omits some of them. The table lists approximately 8,400 clones, roughly 80% of them singletons. J is TRBJ1-4 and V is TRBV5-1; weak D call: TRBD1 (5 bases). Sequencing used adjacent normal lung tissue, obtained after neoadjuvant nivolumab, alone or with ipilimumab, at or shortly before surgery. The receptor was isolated from an adult with non-small cell lung cancer. The CDR3 is CASSFRRGVDEKLFF. Here the CDR3 DNA reads TGCGCCAGCAGCTTCAGAAGGGGCGTTGATGAAAAACTGTTTTTT.